This TCR beta chain was identified in a study of CD8 T cells in ankylosing spondylitis (dated by TCRdb to the late 2010s). As for the study more broadly: T cell receptor beta repertoires were profiled in healthy donors and ankylosing spondylitis patients so that disease-linked TCR variants could be found. The whole study cohort included about a hundred healthy donors and 20 to 25 ankylosing spondylitis patients. Samples of peripheral blood were taken, and for ankylosing spondylitis patients, synovial fluid was collected as well.

This clonotype has at least ten counts. The antigen this receptor binds is unknown. No quality values exist for individual bases; no much larger clone is one base distant. The sample was run on an Illumina HiSeq 2500. TCR beta libraries were prepared by quantitative 5'-RACE with molecular barcodes. In the original analysis: To identify disease-linked TCR variants, a new computational method was used, one built on a probabilistic model of VDJ rearrangement. TCRdb reanalyzed the raw reads on its own, using fastp at Q25 for trimming and MiXCR for clone calling, and kept in-frame beta chains. Rows are combined by CDR3 protein, so each entry shows the most common genes and DNA. These V and J calls originate from TCRdb's pipeline instead of the authors' own analysis. A total of some 840,000 distinct CDR3 sequences appear in this sample, about an eighth of them only once. 0.51% of the sample is taken by the ten largest.

General conclusions and limits of the study: The disease-linked clones showed a CD8+ phenotype and occurred at relatively low frequencies in peripheral blood. Blood from ankylosing spondylitis patients appeared to be characterized by a TCR beta motif made up of under ten highly homologous amino acid variants. Significant enrichment of the disease-linked clones was reported in matched synovial fluid samples from ankylosing spondylitis patients. Some TCR beta motif variants had previously been reported in synovial fluid and blood of reactive arthritis patients, which suggested common disease-initiation mechanisms.

Based on the germline V gene (reference sequence), the CDR1 and CDR2 sequences are DFQATT and SNEGSKA. From the cysteine through the phenylalanine, the CDR3 covers 13 amino acids. Only the CDR3 DNA is retained, 39 bases long and in frame from the first base. The trim is 0 bases for V and 7 bases for J, with a gap of 10 bases between the germline ends. Rearrangement joined TRBV20-1 to TRBJ1-5; no D gene can be assigned with confidence. The sample taken for sequencing was blood, either unsorted or a sorted T cell fraction (not recorded which). The clonotype originates from a male donor with ankylosing spondylitis. The CDR3 reads as follows: CSARDLRSQPQHF. The nucleotides are TGCAGTGCTAGAGATTTAAGATCCCAGCCCCAGCATTTT.